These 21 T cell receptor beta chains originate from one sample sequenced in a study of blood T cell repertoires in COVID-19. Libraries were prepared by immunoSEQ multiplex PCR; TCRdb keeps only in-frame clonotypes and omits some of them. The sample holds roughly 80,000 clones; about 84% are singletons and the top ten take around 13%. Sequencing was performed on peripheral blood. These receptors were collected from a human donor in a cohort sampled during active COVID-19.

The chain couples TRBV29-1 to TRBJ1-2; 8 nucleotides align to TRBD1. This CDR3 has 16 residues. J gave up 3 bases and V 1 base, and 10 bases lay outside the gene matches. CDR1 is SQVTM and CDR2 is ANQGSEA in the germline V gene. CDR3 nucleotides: TGCAGCGTTGAAGGTGGGCCAGGGGGCGATTACTATGGCTACACCTTC. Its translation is CSVEGGPGGDYYGYTF. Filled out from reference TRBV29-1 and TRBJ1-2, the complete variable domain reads SAVISQKPSRDICQRGTSLTIQCQVDSQVTMMFWYRQQPGQSLTLIATANQGSEATYESGFVIDKFPISRPNLTFSTLTVSNMSPEDSSIYLCSVEGGPGGDYYGYTFGSGTRLTVV.

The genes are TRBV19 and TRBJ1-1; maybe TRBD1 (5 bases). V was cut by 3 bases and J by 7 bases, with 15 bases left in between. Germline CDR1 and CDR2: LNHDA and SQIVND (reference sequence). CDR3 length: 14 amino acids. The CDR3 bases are TGTGCCAGTAGTATTGCGGCGGGGGGAATTGAAGCTTTCTTT. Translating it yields CASSIAAGGIEAFF.

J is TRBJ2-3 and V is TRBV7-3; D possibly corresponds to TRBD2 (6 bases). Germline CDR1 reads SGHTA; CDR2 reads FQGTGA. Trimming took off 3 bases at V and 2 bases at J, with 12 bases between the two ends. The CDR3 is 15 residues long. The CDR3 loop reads CASSLGLAYTDTQYF. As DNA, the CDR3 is TGTGCCAGCAGCTTGGGACTGGCCTACACAGATACGCAGTATTTT.

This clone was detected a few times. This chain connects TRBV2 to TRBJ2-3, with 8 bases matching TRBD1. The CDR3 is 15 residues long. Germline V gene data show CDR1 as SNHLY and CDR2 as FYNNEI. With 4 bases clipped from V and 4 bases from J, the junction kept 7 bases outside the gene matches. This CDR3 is CASSVGQGGADTQYF. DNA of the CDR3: TGTGCCAGCAGTGTCGGACAGGGAGGCGCAGATACGCAGTATTTT.

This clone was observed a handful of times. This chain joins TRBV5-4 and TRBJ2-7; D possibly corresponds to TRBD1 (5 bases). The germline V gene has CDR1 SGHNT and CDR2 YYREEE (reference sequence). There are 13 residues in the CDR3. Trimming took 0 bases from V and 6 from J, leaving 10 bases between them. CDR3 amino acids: CASSLVGRGEQYF. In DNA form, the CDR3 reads TGTGCCAGCAGCTTGGTGGGAAGGGGCGAGCAGTACTTC.

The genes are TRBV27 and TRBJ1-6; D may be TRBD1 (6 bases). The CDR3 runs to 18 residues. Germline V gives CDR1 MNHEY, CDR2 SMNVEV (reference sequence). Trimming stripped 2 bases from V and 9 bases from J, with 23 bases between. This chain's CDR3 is CASSLTARGVSRRSPLHF. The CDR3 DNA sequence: TGTGCCAGCAGTTTAACCGCCAGGGGAGTAAGTCGTCGTTCACCCCTCCACTTT.

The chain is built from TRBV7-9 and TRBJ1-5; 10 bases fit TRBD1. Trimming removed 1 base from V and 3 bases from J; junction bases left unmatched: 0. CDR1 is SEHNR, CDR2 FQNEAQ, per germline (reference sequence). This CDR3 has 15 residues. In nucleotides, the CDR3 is TGTGCCAGCAGCTTAGGACAGGGGGCCAATCAGCCCCAGCATTTT. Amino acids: CASSLGQGANQPQHF.

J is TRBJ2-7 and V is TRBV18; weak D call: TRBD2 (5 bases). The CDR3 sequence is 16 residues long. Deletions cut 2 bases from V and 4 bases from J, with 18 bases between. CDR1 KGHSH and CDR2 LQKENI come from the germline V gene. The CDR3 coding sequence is TGTGCCAGCTCACCAACCCTGGCCGGGAACGGGTACGAGCAGTACTTC. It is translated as CASSPTLAGNGYEQYF.

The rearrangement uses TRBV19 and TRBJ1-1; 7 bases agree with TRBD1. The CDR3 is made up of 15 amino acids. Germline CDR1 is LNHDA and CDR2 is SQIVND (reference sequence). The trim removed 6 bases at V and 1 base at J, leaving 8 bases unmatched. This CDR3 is CASRTTGIGNTEAFF. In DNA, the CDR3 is TGTGCCAGTAGGACGACAGGGATCGGGAACACTGAAGCTTTCTTT.

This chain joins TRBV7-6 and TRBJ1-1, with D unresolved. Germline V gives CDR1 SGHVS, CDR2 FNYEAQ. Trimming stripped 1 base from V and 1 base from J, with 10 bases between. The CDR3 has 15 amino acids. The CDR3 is CASSLEREGNTEAFF. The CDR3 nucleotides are TGTGCCAGCAGCTTAGAGAGGGAGGGGAACACTGAAGCTTTCTTT. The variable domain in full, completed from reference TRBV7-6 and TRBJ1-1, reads GAGVSQSPRYKVTKRGQDVALRCDPISGHVSLYWYRQALGQGPEFLTYFNYEAQQDKSGLPNDRFSAERPEGSISTLTIQRTEQRDSAMYRCASSLEREGNTEAFFGQGTRLTVV.

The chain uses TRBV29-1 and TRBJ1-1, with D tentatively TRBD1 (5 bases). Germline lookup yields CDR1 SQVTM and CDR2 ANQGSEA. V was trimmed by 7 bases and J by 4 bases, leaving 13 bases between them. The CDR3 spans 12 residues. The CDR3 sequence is CSAAGGSTEAFF. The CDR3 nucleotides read TGCAGCGCTGCGGGGGGAAGCACTGAAGCTTTCTTT. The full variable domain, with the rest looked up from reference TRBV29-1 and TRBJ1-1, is SAVISQKPSRDICQRGTSLTIQCQVDSQVTMMFWYRQQPGQSLTLIATANQGSEATYESGFVIDKFPISRPNLTFSTLTVSNMSPEDSSIYLCSAAGGSTEAFFGQGTRLTVV.

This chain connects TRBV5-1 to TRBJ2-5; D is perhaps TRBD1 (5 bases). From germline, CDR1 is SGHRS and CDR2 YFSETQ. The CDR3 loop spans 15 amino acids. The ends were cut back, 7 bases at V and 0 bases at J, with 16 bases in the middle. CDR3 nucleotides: TGCGCCAGCTCAGTTACAGGCGTCAACCAAGAGACCCAGTACTTC. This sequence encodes CASSVTGVNQETQYF. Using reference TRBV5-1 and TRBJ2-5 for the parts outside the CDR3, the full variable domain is KAGVTQTPRYLIKTRGQQVTLSCSPISGHRSVSWYQQTPGQGLQFLFEYFSETQRNKGNFPGRFSGRQFSNSRSEMNVSTLELGDSALYLCASSVTGVNQETQYFGPGTRLLVL.

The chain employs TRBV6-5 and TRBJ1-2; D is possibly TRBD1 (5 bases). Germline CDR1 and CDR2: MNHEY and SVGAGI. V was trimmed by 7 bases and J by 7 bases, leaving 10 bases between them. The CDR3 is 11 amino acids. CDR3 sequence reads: CASTQGTGYTF. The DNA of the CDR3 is TGTGCCAGCACCCAGGGAACTGGCTACACCTTC.

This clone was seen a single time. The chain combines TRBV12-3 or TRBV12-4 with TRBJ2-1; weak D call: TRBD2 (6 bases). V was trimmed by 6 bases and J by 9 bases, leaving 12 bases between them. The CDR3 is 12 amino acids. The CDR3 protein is CASSRGLREQFF. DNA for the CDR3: TGTGCCAGCAGCCGGGGGTTACGTGAGCAGTTCTTC.

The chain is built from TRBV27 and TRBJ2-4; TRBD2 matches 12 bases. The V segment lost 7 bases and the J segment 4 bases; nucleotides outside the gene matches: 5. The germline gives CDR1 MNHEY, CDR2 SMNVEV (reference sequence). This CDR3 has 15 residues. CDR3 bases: TGTGCCAGCAAGACTAGCGGGGGATCGAAAAACATTCAGTACTTC. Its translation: CASKTSGGSKNIQYF.

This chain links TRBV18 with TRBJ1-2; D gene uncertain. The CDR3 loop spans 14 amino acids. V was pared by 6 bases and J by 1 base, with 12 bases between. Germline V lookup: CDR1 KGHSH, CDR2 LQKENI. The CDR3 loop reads CASSNGGVNYGYTF. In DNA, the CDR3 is TGTGCCAGCTCCAATGGCGGGGTTAACTATGGCTACACCTTC.

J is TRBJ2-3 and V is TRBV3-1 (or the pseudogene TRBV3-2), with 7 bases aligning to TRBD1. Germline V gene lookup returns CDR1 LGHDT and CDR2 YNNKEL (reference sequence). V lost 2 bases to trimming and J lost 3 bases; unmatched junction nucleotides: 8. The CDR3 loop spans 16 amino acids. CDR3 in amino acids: CASSQRGGRKTDTQYF. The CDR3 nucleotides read TGTGCCAGCAGCCAAAGAGGGGGCCGGAAGACAGATACGCAGTATTTT.

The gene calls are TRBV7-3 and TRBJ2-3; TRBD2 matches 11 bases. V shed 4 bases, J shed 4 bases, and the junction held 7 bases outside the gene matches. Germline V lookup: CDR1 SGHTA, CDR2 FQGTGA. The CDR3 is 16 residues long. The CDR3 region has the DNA TGTGCCAGCAGCTCCGGGACTAGCGGCCGACCAGATACGCAGTATTTT. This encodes CASSSGTSGRPDTQYF.

The DNA for the CDR3 is TGCGCCAGCAGCCGAACCGGGACAGGGGGTGGGTTCTTC. It codes for CASSRTGTGGGFF. The chain has TRBV4-1 and TRBJ2-1; TRBD1 agrees at 11 bases. V shed 4 bases and J 15 bases; nucleotides not matched to a gene: 8. This CDR3 comprises 13 residues. Germline lookup yields CDR1 MGHRA and CDR2 YSYEKL.

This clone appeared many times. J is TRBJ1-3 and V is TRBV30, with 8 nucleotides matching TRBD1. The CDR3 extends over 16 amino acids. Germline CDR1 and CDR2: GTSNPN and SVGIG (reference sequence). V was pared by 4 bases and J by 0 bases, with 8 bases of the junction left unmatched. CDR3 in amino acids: CAWNTGQVFSGNTIYF. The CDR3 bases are TGTGCCTGGAACACGGGACAGGTGTTCTCTGGAAACACCATATATTTT.

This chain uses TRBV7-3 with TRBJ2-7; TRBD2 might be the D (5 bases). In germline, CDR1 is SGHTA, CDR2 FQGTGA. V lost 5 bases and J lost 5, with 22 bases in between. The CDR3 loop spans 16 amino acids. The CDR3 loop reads CASSPHSRSMRDEQYF. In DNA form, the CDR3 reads TGTGCCAGCAGCCCCCACAGTCGGTCAATGAGGGACGAGCAGTACTTC.